One and the same sample provided the 4 T cell receptor beta chains below, sequenced in a study of T cell repertoires in cytomegalovirus infection. A single record per CDR3 protein comes from TCRdb applying MiXCR to the reads. The sample includes fewer than 550,000 distinct CDR3 sequences, 10% to 12% of them seen just once. Sequences were obtained from PBMCs. The receptors were sampled from a human donor in good health (CMV status not recorded). Some clones in this sample may be carry-over from other donors' samples.

This clonotype appeared many times. This rearrangement joins TRBV5-4 to TRBJ2-5, with 12 bases fitting TRBD2. CDR3 size: 15 residues. V was clipped by 4 bases and J by 2 bases; unmatched bases: 3. Germline values: CDR1 SGHNT, CDR2 YYREEE (reference sequence). The CDR3: CASSGGTSGQETQYF. DNA for the CDR3: TGTGCCAGCAGCGGTGGGACTAGCGGGCAAGAGACCCAGTACTTC. Full variable domain (missing parts from reference TRBV5-4 and TRBJ2-5): ETGVTQSPTHLIKTRGQQVTLRCSSQSGHNTVSWYQQALGQGPQFIFQYYREEENGRGNFPPRFSGLQFPNYSSELNVNALELDDSALYLCASSGGTSGQETQYFGPGTRLLVL.

This clonotype was picked up many times. This chain joins TRBV7-6 and TRBJ2-3; 13 nucleotides match TRBD2. The CDR3 is made up of 17 amino acids. With 5 bases clipped from V and 1 base from J, the junction kept 6 bases outside the gene matches. Germline V gene data show CDR1 as SGHVS and CDR2 as FNYEAQ. CDR3 coding DNA: TGTGCCAGCAGCCCGAAGGGACTAGCGGGGCGCACAGATACGCAGTATTTT. Its protein is CASSPKGLAGRTDTQYF. The variable domain in full, with the rest retrieved from reference TRBV7-6 and TRBJ2-3, is GAGVSQSPRYKVTKRGQDVALRCDPISGHVSLYWYRQALGQGPEFLTYFNYEAQQDKSGLPNDRFSAERPEGSISTLTIQRTEQRDSAMYRCASSPKGLAGRTDTQYFGPGTRLTVL.

This clonotype was seen repeatedly, ten times or more. This chain links TRBV19 with TRBJ2-2, with D unclear. Looked up from germline, CDR1 is LNHDA and CDR2 is SQIVND (reference sequence). The CDR3 is 13 amino acids. The V gene lost 3 bases and the J gene lost 4 bases, with 6 bases spanning the gap. The CDR3 here is CASSMPLTGELFF. CDR3 bases: TGTGCCAGTAGTATGCCCCTCACCGGGGAGCTGTTTTTT.

CDR3 region: CSARVESGNYGYTF. The CDR3 nucleotides read TGCAGTGCTAGAGTGGAATCGGGGAACTATGGCTACACCTTC. The genes are TRBV20-1 and TRBJ1-2; no clear D gene. Trimming shortened V by 1 base and J by 2 bases, and 11 bases separated the two germline ends. This CDR3 is 14 amino acids long. Germline loops: CDR1 DFQATT, CDR2 SNEGSKA (reference sequence).